This TCR beta chain appears in the sequencing data of a study of T cell repertoires in cytomegalovirus infection. Study information: An indication of both CMV infection and matching HLA type came from public TCR beta signatures. The study, taken as a whole, reports: The ex vivo response was dominated by HLA-C-restricted CMV-specific TCR beta clonotypes. Totalled public TCR beta family frequency picked out people who carried CMV plus the relevant HLA.

TCRdb re-called the reads with MiXCR, one entry per CDR3 protein. The table lists about 740,000 distinct CDR3 sequences, 35% of them singletons. A few counts support this clonotype. Its specificity is not known. The germline V gene has CDR1 SGDLS and CDR2 YYNGEE. This CDR3 spans 14 amino acids. Trimming left V 1 base short and J 4 bases short, with 10 bases between. The rearrangement joins TRBV9 to TRBJ2-3; tentative D call: TRBD1 (5 bases). Sequenced material: PBMCs. The receptor was derived from a human donor in good health (CMV status not recorded). Some clones in this sample may be carry-over from other donors' samples. Written as DNA, the CDR3 is TGTGCCAGCAGCGTATGGGGCGTCGCAGATACGCAGTATTTT. Its protein is CASSVWGVADTQYF.